A single sample is the source of the 15 T cell receptor beta chains below, sequenced in a study of T cells in Graves' hyperthyroidism and ophthalmopathy (dated by TCRdb to about 2019). The library was generated by multiplex PCR. The sequencer listed for this sample is Illumina HiSeq 2000. TCR beta CDR3 regions were amplified from RNA transcripts. The TCR CDR3 was subjected to a first round of RT-PCR using the HTBI primer set and the Qiagen OneStep RT-PCR kit. In TCRdb, the public reads were trimmed at Q25 with fastp and aligned with MiXCR, with productive beta chains retained. Here each entry gathers all rows of one CDR3 protein and keeps the most common genes and DNA. This sample comprises a few hundred thousand distinct CDR3 sequences, 13% to 15% of them detected only once. The top ten constitute around 19% of the sample. The source material was blood. These receptors were taken from a woman in her twenties or thirties with Graves' ophthalmopathy.

This clonotype was observed many times. The chain joins TRBV9 to TRBJ2-7, with 7 bases fitting TRBD1. With V trimmed by 2 bases and J by 0 bases, 11 bases remained unmatched. This CDR3 region has 17 residues. Per the germline V gene, CDR1 is SGDLS and CDR2 is YYNGEE. DNA for the CDR3: TGTGCCAGCAGCGTCAAGCCAGACAGGGCTAGCTCCTACGAGCAGTACTTC. Translation gives CASSVKPDRASSYEQYF.

The table lists this clonotype with many counts. The V and J genes are TRBV9 and TRBJ1-1, with D maybe TRBD1 (5 bases). CDR1 is SGDLS, CDR2 YYNGEE, per germline. Between the trimmed V and J ends, which lost 8 bases and 1 base, there was a span of 12 bases. This CDR3 has 13 amino acids. This chain's CDR3 is CASDGGGNTEAFF. CDR3 nucleotide sequence: TGTGCCAGTGATGGGGGGGGGAACACTGAAGCTTTCTTT.

This clonotype was seen ten or more times. The chain links TRBV5-1 to TRBJ1-1, with a weak D call TRBD1 (5 bases). CDR1 is SGHRS and CDR2 is YFSETQ in the germline V gene. Deletions cut 4 bases from V and 3 bases from J, with 10 bases between. This CDR3 contains 13 residues. This CDR3 is CASSPAGYTEAFF. The DNA of the CDR3 is TGCGCCAGCAGCCCCGCAGGGTACACTGAAGCTTTCTTT.

A word on this clonotype: One end of the junction does not line up with germline, which may come from a read error. The genes are TRBV19 and TRBJ2-2; D remains unclear. The CDR3 is made up of 13 amino acids. The germline V gene has CDR1 LNHDA and CDR2 SQIVND (reference sequence). This chain's CDR3 is CATRATNAGELFF. As DNA, the CDR3 is TGTGCCACTCGGGCCACGAACGCCGGGGAGCTGTTTTTT.

This clonotype was detected a few times. The gene calls are TRBV6-2 or TRBV6-3 and TRBJ1-1; D may be TRBD1 (6 bases). The CDR3 contains 14 residues. The ends were cut back, 0 bases at V and 5 bases at J, with 10 bases in the middle. Germline V lookup: CDR1 MNHEY, CDR2 SVGEGT. For the CDR3, the DNA is TGTGCCAGCAGTTACTCGATAGGGGGAACTGAAGCTTTCTTT. Translating it yields CASSYSIGGTEAFF.

In this sample, this clonotype turned up many times. The CDR3 here is CATSRTGGGYEQYF. The CDR3 nucleotides read TGTGCCACCAGCAGAACAGGGGGCGGTTACGAGCAGTACTTC. The J gene is TRBJ2-7, the V gene TRBV15, with 9 positions matching TRBD1. V was pared by 2 bases and J by 4 bases, with 3 bases of the junction left unmatched. The CDR3 extends over 14 amino acids. Germline V CDR1 and CDR2: LNHNV, YYDKDF (reference sequence).

This chain uses TRBV9 with TRBJ2-5; 11 bases are a match to TRBD2. Germline-derived CDR1 and CDR2 are SGDLS and YYNGEE. This CDR3 spans 17 amino acids. The V and J ends lost 0 bases and 1 base, in that order; junction bases with no gene match: 5. In DNA form, the CDR3 reads TGTGCCAGCAGCGTAGACCCTAGCGGGGGGCTCCAAGAGACCCAGTACTTC. Protein sequence: CASSVDPSGGLQETQYF.

This clonotype appeared many times. The J gene is TRBJ1-2, the V gene TRBV9; D is ambiguous. CDR3 length equals 14 residues. V dropped 0 bases and J dropped 3 bases, with 9 bases sitting between them. Germline assignment: CDR1 SGDLS and CDR2 YYNGEE. This CDR3 reads CASSVVSSYYGYTF. The DNA of the CDR3 is TGTGCCAGCAGCGTAGTAAGCAGTTACTATGGCTACACCTTC. Using reference TRBV9 and TRBJ1-2 for the parts outside the CDR3, the full variable domain is DSGVTQTPKHLITATGQRVTLRCSPRSGDLSVYWYQQSLDQGLQFLIQYYNGEERAKGNILERFSAQQFPDLHSELNLSSLELGDSALYFCASSVVSSYYGYTFGSGTRLTVV.

The chain recombines TRBV5-1 with TRBJ1-6; D not certain. The germline gives CDR1 SGHRS, CDR2 YFSETQ. The CDR3 runs 15 residues. Trimming shortened V by 5 bases and J by 2 bases, and 11 bases separated the two germline ends. The CDR3 region is CASRMIPPYNSPLHF. The CDR3 bases are TGCGCCAGCAGAATGATTCCCCCCTATAATTCACCCCTCCACTTT.

As regards this clonotype: A single base separates this from a much larger clone, so it may be a read error. This chain connects TRBV2 to TRBJ2-2; TRBD2 matches at 14 bases. The CDR3 is 16 amino acids. Germline-derived CDR1 and CDR2 are SNHLY and FYNNEI. The CDR3 DNA follows: TGTGCCAGCAGGACTAGCGGGGGGGCGAACACCGGGGAGCTGCTTTTT. This sequence encodes CASRTSGGANTGELLF.

This clonotype has a count of ten or more. This chain uses TRBV18 with TRBJ1-1; weak D call: TRBD1 (5 bases). The germline gives CDR1 KGHSH, CDR2 LQKENI. The length of the CDR3 is 15 residues. The germline V and J ends were trimmed by 0 bases and 1 base, with 9 bases remaining between them. The CDR3 is CASSPPGGENTEAFF. As DNA, the CDR3 is TGTGCCAGCTCACCACCGGGGGGGGAGAACACTGAAGCTTTCTTT.

This clonotype occurred many times. This chain joins TRBV6-1 and TRBJ1-2; perhaps TRBD1 as D (6 bases). The CDR3 contains 14 residues. V lost 0 bases and J 5 bases, leaving 10 bases between the germline ends. CDR1 and CDR2 (germline): MNHNS, SASEGT. The DNA of the CDR3 is TGTGCCAGCAGTGAAGCAGGCCAGGGGTATGGCTACACCTTC. As protein: CASSEAGQGYGYTF.

To note about this clonotype: This may be a read error, as it is one base from a much larger clone. The chain recombines TRBV18 with TRBJ1-1; no reliable D call. In germline, CDR1 is KGHSH, CDR2 LQKENI. Trimming removed 3 bases at V and 9 bases at J, with 20 bases between. The CDR3 extends over 15 amino acids. DNA of the CDR3: TGTGCCAGCTCACCTCTGGACGGTAAGGGATTGCAAGCTTTCTTT. Its protein product is CASSPLDGKGLQAFF.

This clonotype occurred a few times. The genes are TRBV19 and TRBJ2-1, with no clear D. Germline CDR1 reads LNHDA; CDR2 reads SQIVND (reference sequence). Trimming cost V 4 bases and J 7 bases, with 17 bases left between them. This CDR3 spans 15 amino acids. The CDR3 coding sequence is TGTGCCAGTAGTAAAAGGCAGGAAAGTTGGAATGAGCAGTTCTTC. The encoded protein is CASSKRQESWNEQFF. The variable domain in full, completed from reference TRBV19 and TRBJ2-1, reads DGGITQSPKYLFRKEGQNVTLSCEQNLNHDAMYWYRQDPGQGLRLIYYSQIVNDFQKGDIAEGYSVSREKKESFPLTVTSAQKNPTAFYLCASSKRQESWNEQFFGPGTRLTVL.

This clonotype was detected ten times or more. This chain joins TRBV5-6 and TRBJ1-1; D is uncertain. The V end lost 0 bases, the J end lost 4 bases, and 16 bases lay between the germline ends. This CDR3 region has 16 residues. Germline-derived CDR1 and CDR2 are SGHDT and YYEEEE. CDR3 DNA: TGTGCCAGCAGCTTGGCCGGGCGAGTTGGGAGCACTGAAGCTTTCTTT. Translated: CASSLAGRVGSTEAFF.